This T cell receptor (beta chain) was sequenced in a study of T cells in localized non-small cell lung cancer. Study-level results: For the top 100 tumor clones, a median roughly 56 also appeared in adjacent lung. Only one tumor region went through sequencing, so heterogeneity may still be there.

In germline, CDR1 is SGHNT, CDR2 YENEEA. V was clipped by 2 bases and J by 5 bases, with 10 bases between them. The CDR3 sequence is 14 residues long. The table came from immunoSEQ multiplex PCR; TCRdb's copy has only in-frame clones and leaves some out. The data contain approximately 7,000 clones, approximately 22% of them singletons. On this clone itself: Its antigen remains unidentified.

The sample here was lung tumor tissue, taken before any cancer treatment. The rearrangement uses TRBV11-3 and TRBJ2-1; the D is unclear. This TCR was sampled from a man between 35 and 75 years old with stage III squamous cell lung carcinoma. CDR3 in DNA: TGTGCCAGCAGCTTACTTACCCGCAACAATGAGCAGTTCTTC. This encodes CASSLLTRNNEQFF.